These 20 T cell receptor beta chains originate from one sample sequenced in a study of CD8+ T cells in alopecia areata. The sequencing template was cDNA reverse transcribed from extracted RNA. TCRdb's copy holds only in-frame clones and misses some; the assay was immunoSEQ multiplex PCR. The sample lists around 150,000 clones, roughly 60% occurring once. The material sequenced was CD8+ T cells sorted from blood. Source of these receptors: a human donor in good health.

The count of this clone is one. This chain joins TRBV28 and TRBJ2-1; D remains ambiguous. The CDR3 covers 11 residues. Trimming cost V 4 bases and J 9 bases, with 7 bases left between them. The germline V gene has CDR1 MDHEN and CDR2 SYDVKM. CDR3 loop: CASSSAREQFF. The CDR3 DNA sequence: TGTGCCAGCAGTTCAGCGCGTGAGCAGTTCTTC.

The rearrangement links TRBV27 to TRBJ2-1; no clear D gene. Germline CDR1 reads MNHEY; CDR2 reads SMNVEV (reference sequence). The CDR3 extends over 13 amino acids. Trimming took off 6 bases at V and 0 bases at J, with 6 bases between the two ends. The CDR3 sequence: CASSSPSYNEQFF. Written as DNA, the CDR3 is TGTGCCAGCAGCTCTCCCTCCTACAATGAGCAGTTCTTC.

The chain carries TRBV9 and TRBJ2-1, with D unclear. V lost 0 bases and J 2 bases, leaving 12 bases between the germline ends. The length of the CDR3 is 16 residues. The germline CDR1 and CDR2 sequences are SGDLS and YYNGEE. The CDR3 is CASSVGAEPAYNEQFF. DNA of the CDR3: TGTGCCAGCAGCGTAGGGGCGGAACCCGCCTACAATGAGCAGTTCTTC.

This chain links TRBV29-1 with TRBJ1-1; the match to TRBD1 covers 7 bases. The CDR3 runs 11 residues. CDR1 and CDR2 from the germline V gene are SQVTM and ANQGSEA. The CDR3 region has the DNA TGCGGAGGGACAGACAACACTGAAGCTTTCTTT. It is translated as CGGTDNTEAFF.

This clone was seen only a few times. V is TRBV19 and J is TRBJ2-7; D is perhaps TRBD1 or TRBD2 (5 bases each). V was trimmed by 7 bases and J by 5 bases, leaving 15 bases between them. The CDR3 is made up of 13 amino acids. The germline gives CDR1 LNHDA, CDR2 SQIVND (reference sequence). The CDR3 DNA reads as TGTGCCAGTACCCCGGGACCCGCCGACGAGCAGTACTTC. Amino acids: CASTPGPADEQYF.

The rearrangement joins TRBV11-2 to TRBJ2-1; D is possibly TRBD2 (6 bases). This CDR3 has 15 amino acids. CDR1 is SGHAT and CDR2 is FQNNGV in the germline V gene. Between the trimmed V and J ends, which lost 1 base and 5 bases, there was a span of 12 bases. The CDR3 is CASSLGLVWDNEQFF. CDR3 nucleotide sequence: TGTGCCAGCAGCTTAGGACTAGTTTGGGACAATGAGCAGTTCTTC.

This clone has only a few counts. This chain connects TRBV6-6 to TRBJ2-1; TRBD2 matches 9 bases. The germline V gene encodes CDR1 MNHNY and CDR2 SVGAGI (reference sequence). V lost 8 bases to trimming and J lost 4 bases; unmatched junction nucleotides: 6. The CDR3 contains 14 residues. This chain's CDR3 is CASGPSGVYNEQFF. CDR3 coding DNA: TGTGCCAGCGGGCCTAGCGGGGTGTACAATGAGCAGTTCTTC.

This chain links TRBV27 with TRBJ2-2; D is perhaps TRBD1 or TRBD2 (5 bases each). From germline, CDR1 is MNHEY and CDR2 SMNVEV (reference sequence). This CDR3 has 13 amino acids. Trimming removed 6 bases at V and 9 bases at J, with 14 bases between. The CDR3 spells CASSTGAVRELFF. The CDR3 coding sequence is TGTGCCAGCAGCACCGGGGCGGTACGGGAGCTGTTTTTT.

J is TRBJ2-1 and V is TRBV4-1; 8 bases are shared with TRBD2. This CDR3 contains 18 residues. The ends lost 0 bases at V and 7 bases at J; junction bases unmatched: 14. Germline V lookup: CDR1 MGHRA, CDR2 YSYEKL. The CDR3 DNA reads TGCGCCAGCAGCCAAGACGGCAACGCGGGAGGTGGGGGGAATGAGCAGTTCTTC. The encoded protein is CASSQDGNAGGGGNEQFF.

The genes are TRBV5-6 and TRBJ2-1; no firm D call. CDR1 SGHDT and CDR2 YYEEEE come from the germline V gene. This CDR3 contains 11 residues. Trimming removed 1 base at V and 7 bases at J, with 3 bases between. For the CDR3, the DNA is TGTGCCAGCAGCTTGACTAATGAGCAGTTCTTC. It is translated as CASSLTNEQFF.

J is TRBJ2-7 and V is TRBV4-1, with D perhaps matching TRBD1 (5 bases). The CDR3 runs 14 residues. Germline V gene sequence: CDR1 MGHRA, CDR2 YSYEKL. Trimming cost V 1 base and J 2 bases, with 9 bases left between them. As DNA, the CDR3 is TGCGCCAGCAGCCAAGGACAGTCCACCTACGAGCAGTACTTC. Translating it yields CASSQGQSTYEQYF.

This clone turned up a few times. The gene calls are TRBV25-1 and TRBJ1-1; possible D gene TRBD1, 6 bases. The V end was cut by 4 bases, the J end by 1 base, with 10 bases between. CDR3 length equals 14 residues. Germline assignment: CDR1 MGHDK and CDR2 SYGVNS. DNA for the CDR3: TGTGCCAGCAGTGCGGGGGCTCCGAACACTGAAGCTTTCTTT. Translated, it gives CASSAGAPNTEAFF.

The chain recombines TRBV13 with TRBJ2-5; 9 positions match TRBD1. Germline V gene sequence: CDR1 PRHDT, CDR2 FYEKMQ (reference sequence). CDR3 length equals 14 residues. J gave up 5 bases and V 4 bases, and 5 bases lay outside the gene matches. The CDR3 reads CASSSGQGQETQYF. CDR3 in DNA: TGTGCCAGCAGCTCGGGACAGGGTCAGGAGACCCAGTACTTC.

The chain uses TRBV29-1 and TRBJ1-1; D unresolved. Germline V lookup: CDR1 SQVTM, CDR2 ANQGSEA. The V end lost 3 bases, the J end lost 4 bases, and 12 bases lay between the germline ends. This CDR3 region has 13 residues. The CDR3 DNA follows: TGCAGCGTTGAGGGAAGTCGCAGCACTGAAGCTTTCTTT. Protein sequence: CSVEGSRSTEAFF.

This CDR3 reads CASSFRDRGFTDTQYF. The CDR3 DNA reads as TGTGCCAGCAGCTTCCGGGACAGGGGATTCACAGATACGCAGTATTTT. The V call is TRBV13, the J call TRBJ2-3; 10 nucleotides agree with TRBD1. The CDR3 totals 16 residues. V trimming: 3 bases; J trimming: 2 bases; junction bases outside the gene matches: 5. Germline-derived CDR1 and CDR2 are PRHDT and FYEKMQ (reference sequence).

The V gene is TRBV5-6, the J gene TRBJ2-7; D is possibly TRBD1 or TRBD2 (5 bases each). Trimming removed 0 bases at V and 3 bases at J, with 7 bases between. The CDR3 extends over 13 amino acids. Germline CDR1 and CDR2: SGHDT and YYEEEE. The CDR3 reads CASSLGDGYEQYF. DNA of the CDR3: TGTGCCAGCAGCTTGGGGGACGGCTACGAGCAGTACTTC. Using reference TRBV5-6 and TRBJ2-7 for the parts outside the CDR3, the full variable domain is DAGVTQSPTHLIKTRGQQVTLRCSPKSGHDTVSWYQQALGQGPQFIFQYYEEEERQRGNFPDRFSGHQFPNYSSELNVNALLLGDSALYLCASSLGDGYEQYFGPGTRLTVT.

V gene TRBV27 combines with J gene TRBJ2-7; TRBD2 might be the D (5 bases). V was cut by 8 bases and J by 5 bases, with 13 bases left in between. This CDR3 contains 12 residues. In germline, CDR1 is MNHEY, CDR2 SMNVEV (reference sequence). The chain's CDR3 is CASSRPGDEQYF. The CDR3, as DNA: TGTGCCAGCTCCCGGCCCGGGGACGAGCAGTACTTC.

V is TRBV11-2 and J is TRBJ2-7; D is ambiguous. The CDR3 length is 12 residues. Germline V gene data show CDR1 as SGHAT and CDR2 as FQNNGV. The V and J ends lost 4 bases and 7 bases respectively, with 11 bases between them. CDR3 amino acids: CASSSYGLEQYF. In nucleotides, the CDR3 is TGTGCCAGCAGCTCCTATGGCCTGGAGCAGTACTTC.

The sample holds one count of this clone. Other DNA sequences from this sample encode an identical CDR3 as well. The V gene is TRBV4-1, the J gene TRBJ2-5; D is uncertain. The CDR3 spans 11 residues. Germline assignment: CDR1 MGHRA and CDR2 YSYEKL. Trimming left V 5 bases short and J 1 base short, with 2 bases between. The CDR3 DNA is TGCGCCAGCAGCGGCCAAGAGACCCAGTACTTC. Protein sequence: CASSGQETQYF.

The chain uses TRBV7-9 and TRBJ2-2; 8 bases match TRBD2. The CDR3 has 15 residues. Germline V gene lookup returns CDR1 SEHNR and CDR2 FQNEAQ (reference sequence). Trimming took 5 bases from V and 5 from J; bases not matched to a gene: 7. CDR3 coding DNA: TGTGCCAGCAGCCCCACTAGCGGACCTACCGGGGAGCTGTTTTTT. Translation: CASSPTSGPTGELFF.